What follows are 30 T cell receptor beta chains derived from one specimen sequenced in a study of cytomegalovirus exposure and HLA in healthy donors. This PCR relied on a set of 60 Vbeta primers and 13 Jbeta primers. TCRdb's copy holds only in-frame clones and misses some; the assay was immunoSEQ multiplex PCR. Of roughly 150,000 clones in the sample, roughly 80% were seen once. Input material: PBMCs. These receptors came from a female donor in good health and CMV-seronegative.

The chain links TRBV15 to TRBJ2-2; a possible D gene is TRBD2 (6 bases). Per the germline V gene, CDR1 is LNHNV and CDR2 is YYDKDF (reference sequence). This CDR3 contains 15 residues. V was trimmed by 2 bases and J by 3 bases, leaving 10 bases between them. DNA of the CDR3: TGTGCCACCAGCAGATCCGGGACTTACACCGGGGAGCTGTTTTTT. This codes for CATSRSGTYTGELFF.

This clone was observed a single time. This rearrangement joins TRBV29-1 to TRBJ1-2; a weak D match, TRBD1 (5 bases). Trimming took 3 bases from V and 8 from J, leaving 10 bases between them. The CDR3 has 11 residues. Germline V gene sequence: CDR1 SQVTM, CDR2 ANQGSEA. The CDR3 DNA reads TGCAGCGTTGACTTCGGGGGAGGCTACACCTTC. Amino acids: CSVDFGGGYTF.

V and J are TRBV7-6 and TRBJ2-7, with a tentative D call TRBD2 (5 bases). The CDR3 extends over 15 amino acids. The germline V gene encodes CDR1 SGHVS and CDR2 FNYEAQ. Between the trimmed V and J ends, which lost 0 bases and 5 bases, there was a span of 14 bases. The CDR3 reads CASSLAPGSGNEQYF. DNA of the CDR3: TGTGCCAGCAGCTTAGCTCCGGGTTCGGGGAACGAGCAGTACTTC.

The chain links TRBV27 to TRBJ2-7; TRBD2 aligns across 12 bases. The J segment lost 0 bases and the V segment lost 7 bases, leaving 13 bases of the junction unmatched. Germline lookup yields CDR1 MNHEY and CDR2 SMNVEV (reference sequence). The CDR3 spans 18 residues. Written as DNA, the CDR3 is TGTGCCAGCAAGCCTCTAGCGGGAGGGCTGAGGAGCTCCTACGAGCAGTACTTC. The encoded protein is CASKPLAGGLRSSYEQYF.

The rearrangement links TRBV5-6 to TRBJ2-1; 10 bases align to TRBD1. The CDR3 extends over 15 amino acids. Germline lookup yields CDR1 SGHDT and CDR2 YYEEEE. The trim removed 5 bases at V and 4 bases at J, leaving 6 bases unmatched. The CDR3 DNA sequence: TGTGCCAGCAGTCTCCCGGGACAGGGGTACAATGAGCAGTTCTTC. Amino acids: CASSLPGQGYNEQFF.

The chain recombines TRBV5-6 with TRBJ2-3, with 7 bases aligning to TRBD2. The V segment lost 4 bases and the J segment 0 bases; nucleotides outside the gene matches: 8. Germline-derived CDR1 and CDR2 are SGHDT and YYEEEE. The CDR3 spans 16 residues. DNA of the CDR3: TGTGCCAGCAGCCCGAAACTAGCGCTTAGCACAGATACGCAGTATTTT. Its translation: CASSPKLALSTDTQYF. Combining the CDR3 with reference TRBV5-6 and TRBJ2-3 gives the whole variable domain DAGVTQSPTHLIKTRGQQVTLRCSPKSGHDTVSWYQQALGQGPQFIFQYYEEEERQRGNFPDRFSGHQFPNYSSELNVNALLLGDSALYLCASSPKLALSTDTQYFGPGTRLTVL.

The CDR3 DNA reads as TGTGCCAGTAGTATTAAGCGGGGGCGTAGCGAGCAGTACTTC. This gives the protein CASSIKRGRSEQYF. The chain combines TRBV19 with TRBJ2-7; 8 bases align to TRBD2. Germline trimming cut 3 bases from V and 6 bases from J; bases unmatched to any gene: 7. Germline CDR1 and CDR2: LNHDA and SQIVND (reference sequence). CDR3 size: 14 residues.

The chain carries TRBV11-2 and TRBJ2-4; the match to TRBD1 covers 8 bases. This CDR3 spans 15 amino acids. CDR1 SGHAT and CDR2 FQNNGV come from the germline V gene. After removal of 5 bases from V and 3 bases from J, the junction contained 6 bases not matched to a gene. CDR3 in amino acids: CASSPGQGGKNIQYF. CDR3 DNA sequence: TGTGCCAGCAGCCCCGGACAGGGAGGCAAAAACATTCAGTACTTC. Together with reference TRBV11-2 and TRBJ2-4, the CDR3 gives the full variable domain: EAGVAQSPRYKIIEKRQSVAFWCNPISGHATLYWYQQILGQGPKLLIQFQNNGVVDDSQLPKDRFSAERLKGVDSTLKIQPAKLEDSAVYLCASSPGQGGKNIQYFGAGTRLSVL.

The chain joins TRBV21-1 to TRBJ1-2. TRBV21-1 is a known pseudogene. The CDR3 spans 14 residues. Written as DNA, the CDR3 is TGTGCCAGCAGCAAAGGCAACGTAGACTATGGCTACACCTTC. Protein: CASSKGNVDYGYTF.

The sample holds a few counts of this clone. J is TRBJ2-5 and V is TRBV9; D is unclear. V dropped 0 bases and J dropped 4 bases, with 10 bases sitting between them. Germline lookup yields CDR1 SGDLS and CDR2 YYNGEE. CDR3 size: 14 residues. In DNA form, the CDR3 reads TGTGCCAGCAGCGTAGCTCCCCTCCCAGAGACCCAGTACTTC. This translates into CASSVAPLPETQYF.

The table lists this clone with a few counts. The chain combines TRBV5-1 with TRBJ2-7; D ambiguous. With 0 bases removed from V and 5 bases from J, the gap between germline ends came to 12 bases. The length of the CDR3 is 14 residues. In germline, CDR1 is SGHRS, CDR2 YFSETQ. Written as DNA, the CDR3 is TGCGCCAGCAGCTTGGGGCAGCTAAGCGACGAGCAGTACTTC. This encodes CASSLGQLSDEQYF.

This clone has just a few counts. The rearrangement uses TRBV6-5 and TRBJ1-1; D uncertain. Trimming stripped 2 bases from V and 8 bases from J, with 15 bases between. In germline, CDR1 is MNHEY, CDR2 SVGAGI. This CDR3 spans 14 amino acids. The DNA for the CDR3 is TGTGCCAGCAGTTACGGGCGAGGGTGGTCCGAAGCTTTCTTT. Translating it yields CASSYGRGWSEAFF.

The chain carries TRBV27 and TRBJ1-5; D is unclear. V was trimmed by 1 base and J by 5 bases, leaving 12 bases between them. The V gene's germline CDR1 is MNHEY and CDR2 SMNVEV (reference sequence). The CDR3 contains 15 residues. The CDR3 loop is CASSLFPTQYQPQHF. CDR3 sequence (DNA): TGTGCCAGCAGTTTATTCCCCACACAATATCAGCCCCAGCATTTT.

The V call is TRBV19, the J call TRBJ1-1; D perhaps matches TRBD1 (6 bases). The CDR3 has 13 amino acids. The germline V and J ends were trimmed by 9 bases and 4 bases, with 15 bases remaining between them. Germline assignment: CDR1 LNHDA and CDR2 SQIVND (reference sequence). The CDR3 DNA follows: TGTGCCAGCTTCGGACAGCTAATCACTGAAGCTTTCTTT. Its translation: CASFGQLITEAFF.

For the CDR3, the DNA is TGTGCCAGCAGCTTGATAGGGGGCGATTCACCCCTCCACTTT. Protein: CASSLIGGDSPLHF. The chain links TRBV5-4 to TRBJ1-6; 7 nucleotides align to TRBD1. This CDR3 spans 14 amino acids. V was pared by 1 base and J by 8 bases, with 3 bases of the junction left unmatched. Looked up from germline, CDR1 is SGHNT and CDR2 is YYREEE (reference sequence).

The CDR3 sequence is CSVGTFGSYNEQFF. DNA for the CDR3: TGCAGCGTTGGTACATTTGGCTCCTACAATGAGCAGTTCTTC. The chain is built from TRBV29-1 and TRBJ2-1, with unresolved D. Germline assignment: CDR1 SQVTM and CDR2 ANQGSEA. The V and J ends lost 4 bases and 0 bases respectively, with 10 bases between them. The CDR3 consists of 14 residues.

The chain uses TRBV5-6 and TRBJ1-1, with TRBD1 as a possible D gene (5 bases). Per the germline V gene, CDR1 is SGHDT and CDR2 is YYEEEE. V was trimmed by 4 bases and J by 0 bases, leaving 13 bases between them. The CDR3 runs 15 residues. The CDR3 reads CASSTTGIMNTEAFF. The CDR3 coding sequence is TGTGCCAGCAGCACCACAGGTATCATGAACACTGAAGCTTTCTTT.

The genes are TRBV28 and TRBJ2-7; 7 positions agree with TRBD2. This CDR3 is built from 16 residues. V gave up 5 bases and J gave up 2 bases; unmatched junction bases: 12. Looked up from germline, CDR1 is MDHEN and CDR2 is SYDVKM. The DNA of the CDR3 is TGTGCCAGCAGTCCCACCCCGTGGGAGGGGACCTACGAGCAGTACTTC. It specifies CASSPTPWEGTYEQYF. The entire variable domain, with the rest obtained from reference TRBV28 and TRBJ2-7, is as follows: DVKVTQSSRYLVKRTGEKVFLECVQDMDHENMFWYRQDPGLGLRLIYFSYDVKMKEKGDIPEGYSVSREKKERFSLILESASTNQTSMYLCASSPTPWEGTYEQYFGPGTRLTVT.

A few counts support this clone. The chain couples TRBV2 to TRBJ2-3; 10 nucleotides match TRBD2. Germline assignment: CDR1 SNHLY and CDR2 FYNNEI. Trimming removed 4 bases from V and 5 bases from J; junction bases left unmatched: 6. The CDR3 runs 15 residues. The CDR3 nucleotides read TGTGCCAGCAGTGTCTCTAGCGGGAGAGGAGATACGCAGTATTTT. It yields the protein CASSVSSGRGDTQYF.

This chain uses TRBV6-1 with TRBJ1-2, with D tentatively TRBD1 (6 bases). Germline V CDR1 and CDR2: MNHNS, SASEGT. V was cut by 4 bases and J by 8 bases, with 11 bases left in between. The CDR3 covers 12 residues. The CDR3 sequence: CASSGGGPGYTF. CDR3 nucleotides: TGTGCCAGCAGTGGCGGGGGGCCCGGCTACACCTTC.

A single count supports this clone. V is TRBV7-3 and J is TRBJ2-2; tentative D call: TRBD1 (6 bases). The V end was cut by 5 bases, the J end by 1 base, with 14 bases between. Per germline, CDR1 SGHTA and CDR2 FQGTGA. This CDR3 has 16 amino acids. The CDR3 nucleotides are TGTGCCAGCAGCCCCAAGTCCAGGGGGAACACCGGGGAGCTGTTTTTT. Translating gives CASSPKSRGNTGELFF.

This rearrangement joins TRBV27 to TRBJ2-7, with D unclear. Germline CDR1 and CDR2: MNHEY and SMNVEV (reference sequence). CDR3 size: 14 residues. V was shortened by 3 bases and J by 1 base, with 10 bases between the two germline ends. DNA of the CDR3: TGTGCCAGCAGTTTTGGTCAGGCATCCTACGAGCAGTACTTC. It translates to CASSFGQASYEQYF.

The rearrangement links TRBV19 to TRBJ1-2; 9 bases align to TRBD1. J was trimmed by 2 bases and V by 6 bases; bases with no gene match: 1. This CDR3 is 13 amino acids long. The germline CDR1 and CDR2 sequences are LNHDA and SQIVND (reference sequence). The CDR3 sequence: CASSDRGNYGYTF. CDR3 coding DNA: TGTGCCAGTAGCGACAGGGGGAACTATGGCTACACCTTC. Combining the CDR3 with reference TRBV19 and TRBJ1-2 gives the whole variable domain DGGITQSPKYLFRKEGQNVTLSCEQNLNHDAMYWYRQDPGQGLRLIYYSQIVNDFQKGDIAEGYSVSREKKESFPLTVTSAQKNPTAFYLCASSDRGNYGYTFGSGTRLTVV.

V gene TRBV28 combines with J gene TRBJ1-1; D not certain. Trimming shortened V by 6 bases and J by 4 bases, and 6 bases separated the two germline ends. Germline lookup yields CDR1 MDHEN and CDR2 SYDVKM. The CDR3 length is 11 residues. The CDR3 here is CASREVTEAFF. CDR3 nucleotide sequence: TGTGCCAGCAGGGAGGTCACTGAAGCTTTCTTT.

The chain is built from TRBV7-9 and TRBJ2-6, with D perhaps TRBD2 (5 bases). The germline V gene has CDR1 SEHNR and CDR2 FQNEAQ (reference sequence). The CDR3 runs 15 residues. The V gene lost 6 bases and the J gene lost 4 bases, with 13 bases spanning the gap. CDR3 nucleotides: TGTGCCAGCAGGTACGAGGGTGCAGGGGCCAACGTCCTGACTTTC. It translates to CASRYEGAGANVLTF.

J is TRBJ2-5 and V is TRBV6-5; 7 bases line up with TRBD1. The CDR3 is 14 residues long. Germline V gene sequence: CDR1 MNHEY, CDR2 SVGAGI. J lost 5 bases, V lost 5 bases, and 8 bases had no gene match. The CDR3 DNA reads TGTGCCAGCAGTCTTGACAGGGTCGGCGAGACCCAGTACTTC. Protein: CASSLDRVGETQYF.

The chain combines TRBV2 with TRBJ1-2, with TRBD1 as a possible D gene (6 bases). Trimming took 0 bases from V and 8 from J, leaving 13 bases between them. Per the germline V gene, CDR1 is SNHLY and CDR2 is FYNNEI. This CDR3 region has 14 residues. For the CDR3, the DNA is TGTGCCAGCAGTGAAGCACAGGGTAGATGGGGCTACACCTTC. Amino acids: CASSEAQGRWGYTF.

This clone was recorded only once. This chain connects TRBV19 to TRBJ2-2; 9 bases are shared with TRBD2. With V trimmed by 6 bases and J by 4 bases, 3 bases remained unmatched. The CDR3 runs to 14 residues. Germline loops: CDR1 LNHDA, CDR2 SQIVND (reference sequence). This CDR3 is CASSRTSVTGELFF. In DNA form, the CDR3 reads TGTGCCAGTAGCCGGACTAGCGTCACCGGGGAGCTGTTTTTT.

This chain joins TRBV6-5 and TRBJ2-5; TRBD1 aligns across 8 bases. The J call may be faulty, since TRBJ2-7 better matches the DNA end. The CDR3 covers 14 residues. Looked up from germline, CDR1 is MNHEY and CDR2 is SVGAGI. This CDR3 is CASRLPGQVYEQYF. The CDR3 DNA sequence: TGTGCCAGCAGATTACCGGGACAGGTCTACGAGCAGTACTTC.

The chain employs TRBV5-1 and TRBJ2-7; 10 bases align to TRBD2. This CDR3 comprises 16 residues. Looked up from germline, CDR1 is SGHRS and CDR2 is YFSETQ. J was trimmed by 6 bases and V by 7 bases; bases with no gene match: 16. CDR3 sequence reads: CASRPTSLAGDREQYF. The CDR3 DNA sequence: TGCGCCAGCCGTCCAACCTCCCTAGCGGGAGACCGCGAGCAGTACTTC.